This TCR beta chain was captured by sequencing in a study of cytomegalovirus exposure and HLA in healthy donors. 60 Vbeta and 13 Jbeta primers were used in PCR. The repertoire was sequenced with immunoSEQ multiplex PCR; TCRdb's copy has only in-frame clones and lacks some. This sample has 200,000 to 300,000 clones, with approximately 82% found just once. With V trimmed by 4 bases and J by 6 bases, 10 bases remained unmatched. The CDR3 has 15 residues. CDR1 and CDR2 from the germline V gene are SGHRS and YFSETQ. V usage is TRBV5-1 and J usage is TRBJ1-1; the match to TRBD1 covers 9 bases. This sequence originates from a woman aged 55-69 years in good health and CMV-seropositive. Material for sequencing was PBMCs. The CDR3 DNA follows: TGCGCCAGCAGCCAGCTTGGGACAGGGCCACCTGAAGCTTTCTTT. Its translation is CASSQLGTGPPEAFF.